Listed here is a single T cell receptor beta chain. Its specificity is not known. The CDR3 consists of 11 residues. Trimming removed 2 bases at V and 4 bases at J, with 2 bases between. From germline, CDR1 is DFQATT and CDR2 SNEGSKA (reference sequence). TCRdb's table, derived via immunoSEQ multiplex PCR, lists solely in-frame clones and lacks some. The sample carries approximately 58,000 clones, 85% to 95% recorded once. The sample belongs to a study of OX40 agonist ivuxolimab in advanced cancers. Study outcomes and limitations: Doses of 0.1 to 3.0 mg/kg were accompanied by clonal expansion of CD4+ and CD8+ blood T cells by week 6.

The material was CD4+ or CD8+ T cells sorted from blood, obtained in a trial of the OX40 agonist ivuxolimab. The receptor's source is an adult with an advanced solid tumor such as melanoma, head and neck, liver or kidney cancer. The chain uses TRBV20-1 and TRBJ1-4; D ambiguous. CDR3 nucleotide sequence: TGCAGTGCTAGATATAATGAAAAACTGTTTTTT. It codes for CSARYNEKLFF.